This TCR beta chain is from a study of T cell responses to AZD1222 COVID-19 vaccine. On the study more broadly: Combined were second doses at about 4 or about 12 weeks. Study conclusions and caveats: The breadth and depth of Spike-specific TCRs increased once two AZD1222 doses had been given. Clonal diversity may have been underestimated in mostly white British donors.

Concerning this clone: Its antigen remains unknown.

The assay was immunoSEQ multiplex PCR, and TCRdb's table has in-frame clones only and misses some. The data hold 100,000 to 150,000 clones, with about nine tenths observed a single time. This CDR3 has 15 amino acids. CDR1 is MNHEY, CDR2 SMNVEV, per germline (reference sequence). V lost 0 bases, J lost 3 bases, and 8 bases lay in between. The J gene is TRBJ1-4, the V gene TRBV27; D not certain. The sample was peripheral blood, taken on day 0 of AZD1222 vaccination. The receptor's source is an adult in good health. DNA of the CDR3: TGTGCCAGCAGTTTATCGTCGTCAGCTAATGAAAAACTGTTTTTT. This translates into CASSLSSSANEKLFF.